The source of this T cell receptor (beta chain) is a study of T-cell reconstitution after alpha-beta-depleted transplantation in children. General study results and limits: About two months after transplant, alpha-beta T cells reportedly came from several hundred expanded graft clones. Surviving recipient T cells and thymic progenitors accounted for the high day-60 TCRbeta diversity observed in some patients.

CDR1 and CDR2 from the germline V gene are SGHRS and YFSETQ. Trimming cost V 0 bases and J 4 bases, with 8 bases left between them. The CDR3 totals 13 residues. This clonotype came up many times. What it binds is not known. The TCRbeta library incorporated unique molecular identifiers. In TCRdb, the PCR reads were re-called with MiXCR into one record per CDR3 protein. The table lists some 200,000 distinct CDR3 sequences, 7% to 9% of them singletons. The chain has TRBV5-1 and TRBJ2-7; D not certain. The sequence was obtained from a male patient under 10 years old who had a stem cell transplant for acute myeloid leukemia, so the T cells may come from the graft donor. Source: PBMCs, mostly from graft donor cells, taken 360 days after TCRalphabeta/CD19-depleted stem cell transplant. This chain's CDR3 is CASSLVAGYEQYF. The CDR3 nucleotides read TGCGCCAGCAGCTTGGTGGCAGGATACGAGCAGTACTTC.